The 30 T cell receptor beta chains listed next were all sequenced from one sample in a study of CD8 T cell repertoires and HIV-1 epitope variants. Clones were sequenced by immunoSEQ multiplex PCR, and TCRdb holds only the in-frame ones, with some missing. Of thousands of clones in the sample, around 64% were seen once. Their cognate antigens are unknown. What was sequenced was cultured CD8+ T cells derived from PBMCs. These receptors originate from a male donor with HIV.

The chain has TRBV19 and TRBJ2-7, with 7 bases matching TRBD2. V lost 3 bases, J lost 5 bases, and 7 bases stayed unmatched. The CDR3 spans 14 residues. Germline values: CDR1 LNHDA, CDR2 SQIVND (reference sequence). DNA of the CDR3: TGTGCCAGTAGTATGCTCGGGGGGAGAGACGAGCAGTACTTC. Protein sequence: CASSMLGGRDEQYF.

The V gene is TRBV19, the J gene TRBJ2-6, with D unresolved. CDR1 and CDR2 from the germline V gene are LNHDA and SQIVND (reference sequence). The CDR3 consists of 14 residues. The ends were cut back, 3 bases at V and 0 bases at J, with 3 bases in the middle. In DNA form, the CDR3 reads TGTGCCAGTAGTATTAGCTCTGGGGCCAACGTCCTGACTTTC. Encoded protein: CASSISSGANVLTF.

This clone was detected a few times. The rearrangement links TRBV6-6 to TRBJ1-2; 7 bases align to TRBD1. Germline V CDR1 and CDR2: MNHNY, SVGAGI (reference sequence). The CDR3 consists of 14 residues. The junction had 10 bases not matched to a gene; V was cut back by 6 bases and J by 6 bases. In DNA form, the CDR3 reads TGTGCCAGCAGCCCTCAAGGGGGCGCGGATGGCTACACCTTC. Protein sequence: CASSPQGGADGYTF.

V gene TRBV10-2 combines with J gene TRBJ2-3, with 11 bases that match TRBD2. CDR3 length: 15 amino acids. CDR1 WSHSY and CDR2 SAAADI come from the germline V gene. J lost 6 bases, V lost 2 bases, and 4 bases had no gene match. In DNA, the CDR3 is TGCGCCAGCAGTGAGATAGGACTAGCGGGCGATACGCAGTATTTT. Protein sequence: CASSEIGLAGDTQYF.

The chain joins TRBV27 to TRBJ2-3; no clear D gene. Between the trimmed V and J ends, which lost 0 bases and 11 bases, there was a span of 12 bases. CDR1 and CDR2 from the germline V gene are MNHEY and SMNVEV (reference sequence). This CDR3 contains 13 residues. The CDR3 reads CASSLSPMSGQYF. For the CDR3, the DNA is TGTGCCAGCAGTTTATCCCCGATGTCGGGGCAGTATTTT.

J is TRBJ2-7 and V is TRBV19; 7 bases map to TRBD2. The J segment lost 7 bases and the V segment lost 3 bases, leaving 9 bases of the junction unmatched. There are 14 residues in the CDR3. The germline gives CDR1 LNHDA, CDR2 SQIVND (reference sequence). The CDR3 loop reads CASSITGGSGEQYF. In DNA, the CDR3 is TGTGCCAGTAGTATTACCGGGGGGTCTGGAGAGCAGTACTTC. Supplemented by reference TRBV19 and TRBJ2-7, the full variable domain reads DGGITQSPKYLFRKEGQNVTLSCEQNLNHDAMYWYRQDPGQGLRLIYYSQIVNDFQKGDIAEGYSVSREKKESFPLTVTSAQKNPTAFYLCASSITGGSGEQYFGPGTRLTVT.

This chain joins TRBV11-2 and TRBJ1-2; possibly TRBD1 for D (5 bases). CDR1 is SGHAT, CDR2 FQNNGV, per germline. Trimming took off 5 bases at V and 6 bases at J, with 22 bases between the two ends. CDR3 length: 16 amino acids. The CDR3 spells CASSPPSAGLKNGYTF. The CDR3 DNA reads as TGTGCCAGCAGCCCTCCCTCGGCGGGACTAAAAAATGGCTACACCTTC.

V usage is TRBV2 and J usage is TRBJ1-1; no firm D call. The V end was cut by 3 bases, the J end by 7 bases, with 12 bases between. Germline-derived CDR1 and CDR2 are SNHLY and FYNNEI. The CDR3 has 13 residues. The CDR3 sequence is CASSDSNLLEAFF. The DNA of the CDR3 is TGTGCCAGCAGTGATTCGAATCTACTTGAAGCTTTCTTT.

In this sample, this clone is medium-sized. The chain has TRBV27 and TRBJ1-6, with TRBD1 identical over 7 bases. The CDR3 extends over 11 amino acids. V lost 4 bases, J lost 14 bases, and 2 bases stayed unmatched. CDR1 is MNHEY and CDR2 is SMNVEV in the germline V gene (reference sequence). The CDR3 nucleotides are TGTGCCAGCAGTTCCGGGACAGCCCTCCACTTT. Amino acid sequence: CASSSGTALHF.

This clone is a singleton in its sample. The J gene is TRBJ2-4, the V gene TRBV6-1; 7 bases align to TRBD2. The CDR3 extends over 14 amino acids. V shed 1 base and J 8 bases; nucleotides not matched to a gene: 5. Germline CDR1 is MNHNS and CDR2 is SASEGT. The CDR3, as DNA: TGTGCCAGCAGTGAAGGTTGGGGGGGAGACATTCAGTACTTC. Translated: CASSEGWGGDIQYF.

Details on this clone: A far larger clone is off by one base, so a read error is likely. The chain employs TRBV5-4 and TRBJ1-1; D might be TRBD1 (5 bases). CDR3 length: 16 residues. In germline, CDR1 is SGHNT, CDR2 YYREEE (reference sequence). The V end was cut by 4 bases, the J end by 1 base, with 17 bases between. The CDR3 region has the DNA TGTGCCAGCAGCCAAGATGTTGGGCAGGGGAACACTGAAGCTTTCTTT. Amino acid sequence: CASSQDVGQGNTEAFF. Drawing the rest from reference TRBV5-4 and TRBJ1-1, the complete variable domain is ETGVTQSPTHLIKTRGQQVTLRCSSQSGHNTVSWYQQALGQGPQFIFQYYREEENGRGNFPPRFSGLQFPNYSSELNVNALELDDSALYLCASSQDVGQGNTEAFFGQGTRLTVV.

V gene TRBV7-9 combines with J gene TRBJ2-6, with TRBD1 matching 7 bases. Germline CDR1 reads SEHNR; CDR2 reads FQNEAQ (reference sequence). V dropped 4 bases and J dropped 14; count of bases not matched to a gene: 5. This CDR3 comprises 12 residues. The CDR3 DNA follows: TGTGCCAGCAGCTACACAGGGGTCCTCCTGACTTTC. The encoded protein is CASSYTGVLLTF.

The sample holds a few counts of this clone. The chain has TRBV5-6 and TRBJ1-3; unclear D gene. The V gene lost 4 bases and the J gene lost 0 bases, with 8 bases spanning the gap. Germline CDR1 SGHDT, CDR2 YYEEEE. The CDR3 covers 14 residues. The CDR3 sequence is CASSPEPSGNTIYF. CDR3 DNA: TGTGCCAGCAGCCCTGAACCCTCTGGAAACACCATATATTTT.

Written as DNA, the CDR3 is TGTGCCAGCAGTTTTGAGCTAGCGGGAGTTGACGAGCAGTTCTTC. This sequence encodes CASSFELAGVDEQFF. The chain couples TRBV28 to TRBJ2-1, with 10 bases identical to TRBD2. Trimming took 3 bases from V and 10 from J; bases not matched to a gene: 9. The CDR3 is 15 residues long. Germline assignment: CDR1 MDHEN and CDR2 SYDVKM.

This clone was counted between two and nine times. V gene TRBV4-1 combines with J gene TRBJ1-2; unclear D gene. Trimming shortened V by 0 bases and J by 3 bases, and 14 bases separated the two germline ends. There are 16 residues in the CDR3. Germline loops: CDR1 MGHRA, CDR2 YSYEKL. The CDR3 coding sequence is TGCGCCAGCAGCCAAGATCCCGTCGAACTCGACTATGGCTACACCTTC. Its translation is CASSQDPVELDYGYTF.

Only a few counts were recorded for this clone. The chain has TRBV6-4 and TRBJ2-2, with D possibly being TRBD1 (5 bases). V lost 5 bases, J lost 4 bases, and 17 bases lay in between. CDR1 is MRHNA and CDR2 is SNTAGT in the germline V gene. The CDR3 is 16 residues long. CDR3 in DNA: TGTGCCAGCAGTTCCCTGGCGAACAGGATCACCGGGGAGCTGTTTTTT. Its translation: CASSSLANRITGELFF.

The chain combines TRBV4-1 with TRBJ1-5; D ambiguous. The CDR3 has 13 residues. V lost 3 bases and J 6 bases, leaving 9 bases between the germline ends. The V gene's germline CDR1 is MGHRA and CDR2 YSYEKL. CDR3 coding DNA: TGCGCCAGCAGCCAGTCCCTTGGTCAGCCCCAGCATTTT. Its translation is CASSQSLGQPQHF.

This clone was counted only a few times. The V gene is TRBV5-1, the J gene TRBJ1-1; D is ambiguous. Trimming left V 0 bases short and J 1 base short, with 13 bases between. CDR1 SGHRS and CDR2 YFSETQ come from the germline V gene. This CDR3 is built from 16 residues. The CDR3 spells CASSLAFSGSNTEAFF. For the CDR3, the DNA is TGCGCCAGCAGCTTGGCCTTCTCTGGGTCGAACACTGAAGCTTTCTTT.

This clone showed up just a few times. The V gene is TRBV27, the J gene TRBJ1-4, with D tentatively TRBD1 (5 bases). Trimming stripped 8 bases from V and 3 bases from J, with 22 bases between. CDR1 and CDR2 (germline): MNHEY, SMNVEV (reference sequence). The CDR3 contains 17 residues. The CDR3 region is CASAFRGLGRANEKLFF. CDR3 bases: TGTGCCAGCGCCTTTAGAGGGTTGGGACGGGCTAATGAAAAACTGTTTTTT.

J is TRBJ2-1 and V is TRBV6-5; 16 bases are a match to TRBD2. Germline V CDR1 and CDR2: MNHEY, SVGAGI. This CDR3 region has 16 residues. V trimming: 0 bases; J trimming: 7 bases; junction bases outside the gene matches: 0. The CDR3 coding sequence is TGTGCCAGCAGTTACTCGGGACTAGCGGGGGGGAATGAGCAGTTCTTC. It specifies CASSYSGLAGGNEQFF.

The gene calls are TRBV5-8 and TRBJ1-2; 7 bases align to TRBD1. This CDR3 has 13 amino acids. Germline V gene data show CDR1 as SGHTS and CDR2 as YDEGEE. Unmatched junction bases numbered 4, after V lost 5 bases and J lost 3 bases. For the CDR3, the DNA is TGTGCCAGCAGTTGGGGACAGTACTATGGCTACACCTTC. This sequence encodes CASSWGQYYGYTF.

This chain links TRBV5-6 with TRBJ2-7; the D is unclear. This CDR3 spans 17 amino acids. The germline V and J ends were trimmed by 4 bases and 0 bases, with 20 bases remaining between them. Per germline, CDR1 SGHDT and CDR2 YYEEEE. CDR3 sequence reads: CASSLTTNLIRSYEQYF. DNA for the CDR3: TGTGCCAGCAGCCTTACTACAAACCTTATACGCTCCTACGAGCAGTACTTC.

This chain joins TRBV11-3 and TRBJ2-1, with D unresolved. CDR3 size: 12 residues. The germline CDR1 and CDR2 sequences are SGHNT and YENEEA. With 2 bases removed from V and 4 bases from J, the gap between germline ends came to 3 bases. As DNA, the CDR3 is TGTGCCAGCAGCTTAATATACAATGAGCAGTTCTTC. Translation: CASSLIYNEQFF.

The chain links TRBV5-5 to TRBJ1-6; no clear D gene. Per germline, CDR1 SGHKS and CDR2 YYEKEE (reference sequence). Trimming took 2 bases from V and 4 from J, leaving 4 bases between them. The CDR3 runs 13 residues. DNA of the CDR3: TGTGCCAGCAGCTTCGAGTATAATTCACCCCTCCACTTT. It encodes CASSFEYNSPLHF.

The chain carries TRBV7-8 and TRBJ2-1; D is uncertain. V shed 1 base and J shed 9 bases, with 10 bases lying between them. Germline CDR1 is SGHVS and CDR2 is FQNEAQ. CDR3 size: 13 residues. CDR3 coding DNA: TGTGCCAGCAGCTTAGACGGTGCCAGTGAGCAGTTCTTC. It yields the protein CASSLDGASEQFF.

This clone has only one observation. This chain joins TRBV4-2 and TRBJ2-7; 7 nucleotides match TRBD1. Per the germline V gene, CDR1 is LGHNA and CDR2 is YNFKEQ. Trimming removed 5 bases from V and 7 bases from J; junction bases left unmatched: 11. CDR3 length equals 14 residues. For the CDR3, the DNA is TGTGCCAGCAGCTTGGGACAGTACCTTCGTGAGCAGTACTTC. Translated: CASSLGQYLREQYF.

The chain joins TRBV15 to TRBJ1-5; 7 positions match TRBD1. With 0 bases clipped from V and 5 bases from J, the junction kept 4 bases outside the gene matches. Germline assignment: CDR1 LNHNV and CDR2 YYDKDF (reference sequence). The CDR3 is 15 residues long. CDR3: CATSRDDRVDQPQHF. The CDR3 nucleotides are TGTGCCACCAGCAGAGATGACAGGGTAGATCAGCCCCAGCATTTT.

This clone is termed medium-sized. The chain recombines TRBV14 with TRBJ2-2; D not certain. The germline CDR1 and CDR2 sequences are SGHDN and FVKESK. CDR3 length: 14 amino acids. V dropped 6 bases and J dropped 0 bases, with 8 bases sitting between them. DNA of the CDR3: TGTGCCAGCAGGCTAGAAGCGAACACCGGGGAGCTGTTTTTT. Translation gives CASRLEANTGELFF.

This rearrangement joins TRBV4-2 to TRBJ2-7; D not resolved. V was pared by 0 bases and J by 3 bases, with 9 bases between. CDR1 and CDR2 from the germline V gene are LGHNA and YNFKEQ. CDR3 length: 14 residues. CDR3 sequence: CASSQDLGSYEQYF. Written as DNA, the CDR3 is TGTGCCAGCAGCCAAGATCTTGGAAGCTACGAGCAGTACTTC.

This chain connects TRBV2 to TRBJ1-1; D is possibly TRBD1 (5 bases). This CDR3 comprises 18 residues. The V gene lost 8 bases and the J gene lost 0 bases, with 25 bases spanning the gap. Germline-derived CDR1 and CDR2 are SNHLY and FYNNEI. Here the CDR3 DNA reads TGTGCCAGCTGCGAGGACAAGACCGCGCCCTTGATGAACACTGAAGCTTTCTTT. Amino acids: CASCEDKTAPLMNTEAFF. Combining the CDR3 with reference TRBV2 and TRBJ1-1 gives the whole variable domain EPEVTQTPSHQVTQMGQEVILRCVPISNHLYFYWYRQILGQKVEFLVSFYNNEISEKSEIFDDQFSVERPDGSNFTLKIRSTKLEDSAMYFCASCEDKTAPLMNTEAFFGQGTRLTVV.